This T cell receptor (beta chain) was identified during a study of T cells in Graves' hyperthyroidism and ophthalmopathy. Study conclusions and caveats: Prediction of ophthalmopathy progression came a median roughly 6.4 months pre-onset.

Amplification yielded TCR beta CDR3 regions, with RNA transcripts as the source. In the first-round RT-PCR of the TCR CDR3, the HTBI primer set was used. TCRdb re-derived calls from the multiplex PCR reads in MiXCR, one entry per CDR3 protein. The table includes some 500,000 distinct CDR3 sequences, roughly 14% detected once. The V and J ends lost 4 bases and 9 bases, in that order; junction bases with no gene match: 3. CDR3 size: 13 residues. CDR1 and CDR2 (germline): MGHRA, YSYEKL. This clonotype was seen repeatedly, ten times or more. What it binds is unknown. V usage is TRBV4-1 and J usage is TRBJ2-1; TRBD2 matches 10 bases. The source material was blood. The sequence was collected from a woman between 18 and 29 years old with Graves' hyperthyroidism. CDR3 protein: CASSPGTSAEQFF. The DNA of the CDR3 is TGCGCCAGCAGCCCCGGGACTAGCGCTGAGCAGTTCTTC.